This T cell receptor beta chain was identified during a study of monozygotic twins with inflammatory bowel disease. Study-level findings and limits: Support was lacking for any single strong IBD-associated signal or clonotype.

This CDR3 has 14 amino acids. Per germline, CDR1 KGHSH and CDR2 LQKENI. Each UMI, carrying a 6-nucleotide sample barcode, came from template switching. TCRdb re-analyzed the 5' RACE reads; it lists each CDR3 protein once, without DNA. The sample data list over 150,000 distinct CDR3 sequences. Comments on this clonotype: What it binds is unknown.

Input material: blood. The chain couples TRBV18 to TRBJ2-7; TCRdb outputs TRBD2, but without DNA this stays unchecked. The sequence was collected from a human donor with ulcerative colitis or Crohn's disease, or a healthy co-twin of an affected twin (not recorded which). The CDR3 loop is CASSPVSGSSEQYF.